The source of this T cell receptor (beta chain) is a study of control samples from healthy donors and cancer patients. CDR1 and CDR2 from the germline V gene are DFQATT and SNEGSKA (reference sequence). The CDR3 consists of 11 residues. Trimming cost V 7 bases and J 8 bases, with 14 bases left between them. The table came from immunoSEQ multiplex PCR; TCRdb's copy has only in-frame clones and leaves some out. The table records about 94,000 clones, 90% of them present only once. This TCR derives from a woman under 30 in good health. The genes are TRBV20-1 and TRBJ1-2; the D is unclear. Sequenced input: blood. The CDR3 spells CSVSTYGGYTF. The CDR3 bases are TGCAGTGTCTCTACATATGGGGGCTACACCTTC.